The present T cell receptor (beta chain) was sequenced within a study of T cells in Graves' hyperthyroidism and ophthalmopathy. This CDR3 has 12 residues. The V end was cut by 4 bases, the J end by 9 bases, with 10 bases between. From germline, CDR1 is KGHSH and CDR2 LQKENI. Amplified regions were TCR beta CDR3 sequences from RNA transcripts. When the TCR CDR3 underwent first-round RT-PCR, the HTBI primer set was used. One entry per CDR3 protein results from TCRdb running MiXCR on the multiplex PCR reads. Altogether hundreds of thousands of distinct CDR3 sequences are present, around a sixth being singletons, with the ten largest covering over 12%. There are a few counts of this clonotype.

The sequenced material came from blood. The rearrangement links TRBV18 to TRBJ2-1; TRBD2 might be the D (5 bases). This TCR derives from a young woman with Graves' hyperthyroidism. Here the CDR3 reads CASSRLRGEQFF. The CDR3 DNA is TGTGCCAGCTCACGATTACGGGGTGAGCAGTTCTTC.